This TCR beta chain was observed in a study of human T cells and chemical hapten exposure. TCRdb redid the calling of the RACE reads with MiXCR, one entry per CDR3 protein. Of some 70,000 distinct CDR3 sequences in the sample, approximately 9.9% were seen once. The germline V gene encodes CDR1 SGHTA and CDR2 FQGNSA. The CDR3 is made up of 15 amino acids. Between the trimmed V and J ends, which lost 1 base and 3 bases, there was a span of 11 bases. The sample holds many counts of this clonotype. The time point was: pre-sensitization, week 0. Treatment reported: therapeutic diphenylcyclopropenone sensitization with weekly scalp DPC. Prior to application of each patch test, blood was drawn.

The gene calls are TRBV7-2 and TRBJ2-3; no firm D call. The receptor comes from a woman in her 50s with alopecia areata. Some clones in this sample may be carry-over from other donors' samples. This sample comprised whole blood, obtained in connection with sensitization to the hapten diphenylcyclopropenone (DPC). CDR3 residues: CASSLEFARTDTQYF. DNA of the CDR3: TGTGCCAGCAGCTTAGAATTTGCCCGAACAGATACGCAGTATTTT.